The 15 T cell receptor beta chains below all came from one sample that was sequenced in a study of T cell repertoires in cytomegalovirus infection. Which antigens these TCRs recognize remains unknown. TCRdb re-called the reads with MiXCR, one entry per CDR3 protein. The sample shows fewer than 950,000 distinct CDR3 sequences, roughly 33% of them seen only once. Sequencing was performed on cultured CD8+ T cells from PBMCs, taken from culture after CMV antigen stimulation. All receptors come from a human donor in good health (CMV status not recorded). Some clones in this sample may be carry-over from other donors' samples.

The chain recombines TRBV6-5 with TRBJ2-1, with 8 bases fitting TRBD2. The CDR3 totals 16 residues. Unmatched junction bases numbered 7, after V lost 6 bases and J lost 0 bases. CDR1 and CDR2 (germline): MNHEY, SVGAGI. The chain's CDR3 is CASSGGGTSSYNEQFF. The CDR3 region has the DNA TGTGCCAGCAGCGGCGGGGGGACGAGCTCCTACAATGAGCAGTTCTTC.

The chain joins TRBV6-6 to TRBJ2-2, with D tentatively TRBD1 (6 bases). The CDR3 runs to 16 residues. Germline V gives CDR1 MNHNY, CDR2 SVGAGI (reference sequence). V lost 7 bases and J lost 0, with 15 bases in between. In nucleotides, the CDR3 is TGTGCCAGCACCCCCAACGACAGGACGAACACCGGGGAGCTGTTTTTT. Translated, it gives CASTPNDRTNTGELFF.

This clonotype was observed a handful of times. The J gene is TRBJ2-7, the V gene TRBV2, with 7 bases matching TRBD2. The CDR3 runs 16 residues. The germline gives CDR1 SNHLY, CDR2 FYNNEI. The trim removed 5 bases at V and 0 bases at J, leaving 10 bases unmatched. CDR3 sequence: CASSQLSGESSYEQYF. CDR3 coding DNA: TGTGCCAGCAGTCAACTAAGCGGGGAAAGCTCCTACGAGCAGTACTTC.

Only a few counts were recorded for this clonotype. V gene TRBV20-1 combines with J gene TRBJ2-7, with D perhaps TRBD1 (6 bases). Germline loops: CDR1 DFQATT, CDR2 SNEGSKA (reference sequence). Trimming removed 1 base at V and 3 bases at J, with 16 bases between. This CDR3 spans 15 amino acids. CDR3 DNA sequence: TGCAGTGCTAGAGCTACGGACAGCTTATACTACGAGCAGTACTTC. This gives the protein CSARATDSLYYEQYF.

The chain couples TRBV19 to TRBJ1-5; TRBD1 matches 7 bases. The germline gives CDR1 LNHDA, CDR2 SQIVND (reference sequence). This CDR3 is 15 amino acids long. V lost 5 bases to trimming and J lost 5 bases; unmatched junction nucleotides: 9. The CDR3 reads CASSPNRDRYQPQHF. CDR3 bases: TGTGCCAGTAGTCCTAACCGGGACAGATATCAGCCCCAGCATTTT.

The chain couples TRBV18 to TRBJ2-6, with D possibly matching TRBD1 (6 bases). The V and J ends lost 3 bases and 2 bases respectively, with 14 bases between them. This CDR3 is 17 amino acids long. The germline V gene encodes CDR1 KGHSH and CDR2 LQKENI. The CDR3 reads CASSPDSYHPGANVLTF. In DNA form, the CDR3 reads TGTGCCAGCTCACCGGACAGTTATCATCCTGGGGCCAACGTCCTGACTTTC.

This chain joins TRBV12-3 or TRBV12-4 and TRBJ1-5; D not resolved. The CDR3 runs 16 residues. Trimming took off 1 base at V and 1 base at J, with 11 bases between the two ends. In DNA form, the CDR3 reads TGTGCCAGCAGTTTAGGCGGGGTGGGGAGCAATCAGCCCCAGCATTTT. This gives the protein CASSLGGVGSNQPQHF.

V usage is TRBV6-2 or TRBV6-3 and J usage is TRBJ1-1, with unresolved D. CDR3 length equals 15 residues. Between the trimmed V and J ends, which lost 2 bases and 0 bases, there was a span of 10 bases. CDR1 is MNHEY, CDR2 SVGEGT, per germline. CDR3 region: CASSYRITLNTEAFF. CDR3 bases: TGTGCCAGCAGTTACCGGATCACGCTGAACACTGAAGCTTTCTTT.

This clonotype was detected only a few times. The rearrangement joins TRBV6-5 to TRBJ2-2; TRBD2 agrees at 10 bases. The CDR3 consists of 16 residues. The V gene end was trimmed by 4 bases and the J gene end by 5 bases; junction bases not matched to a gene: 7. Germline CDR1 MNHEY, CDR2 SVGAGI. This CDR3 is CASSWVAGGPTGELFF. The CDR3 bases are TGTGCCAGCAGTTGGGTAGCGGGAGGACCAACCGGGGAGCTGTTTTTT.

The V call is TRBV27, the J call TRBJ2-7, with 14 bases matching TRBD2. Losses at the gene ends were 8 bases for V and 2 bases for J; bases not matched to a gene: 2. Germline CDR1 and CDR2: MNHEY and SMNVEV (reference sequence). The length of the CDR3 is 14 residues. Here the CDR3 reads CASQGLAGAYEQYV. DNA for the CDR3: TGTGCCAGCCAGGGACTAGCGGGGGCCTACGAGCAGTACGTC.

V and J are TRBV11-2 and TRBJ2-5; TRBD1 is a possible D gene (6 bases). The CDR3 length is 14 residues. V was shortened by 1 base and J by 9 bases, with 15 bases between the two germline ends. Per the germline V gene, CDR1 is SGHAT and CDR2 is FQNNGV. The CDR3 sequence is CASSLVQQGMPQYF. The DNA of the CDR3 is TGTGCCAGCAGCTTAGTTCAACAGGGTATGCCCCAGTACTTC.

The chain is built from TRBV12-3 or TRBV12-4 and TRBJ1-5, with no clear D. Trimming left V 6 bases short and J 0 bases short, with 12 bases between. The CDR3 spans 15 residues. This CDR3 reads CASSLQPYSNQPQHF. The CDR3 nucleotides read TGTGCCAGCAGCCTACAGCCTTATAGCAATCAGCCCCAGCATTTT.

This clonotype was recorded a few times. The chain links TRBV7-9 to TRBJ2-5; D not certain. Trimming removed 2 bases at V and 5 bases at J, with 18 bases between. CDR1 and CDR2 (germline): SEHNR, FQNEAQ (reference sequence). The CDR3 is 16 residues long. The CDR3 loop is CASSLSEAVTRETQYF. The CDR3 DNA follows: TGTGCCAGCAGCTTATCCGAGGCCGTCACGAGGGAGACCCAGTACTTC.

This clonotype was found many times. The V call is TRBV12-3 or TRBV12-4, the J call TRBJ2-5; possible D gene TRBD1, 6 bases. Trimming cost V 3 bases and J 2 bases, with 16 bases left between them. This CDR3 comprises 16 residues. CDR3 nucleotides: TGTGCCAGCAGTTTCTTATTAAGGGGGTTACAAGAGACCCAGTACTTC. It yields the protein CASSFLLRGLQETQYF.

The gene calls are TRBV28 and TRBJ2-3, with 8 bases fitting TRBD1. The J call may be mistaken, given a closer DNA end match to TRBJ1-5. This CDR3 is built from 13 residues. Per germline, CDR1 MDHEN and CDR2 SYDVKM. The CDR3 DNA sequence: TGTGCCACGACGGACAGGGCCACAGATACGCAGCATTTT. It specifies CATTDRATDTQHF.